The 24 T cell receptor beta chains presented below share a single source sample, sequenced in a study of Graves' ophthalmopathy and Graves' hyperthyroidism. The authors amplified TCR beta CDR3 regions, and they did so from RNA transcripts for repertoire sequencing. An initial RT-PCR round employing HTBI primers preceded a second-round multiplex PCR. From the multiplex PCR reads, TCRdb called clonotypes with MiXCR, one entry per CDR3 protein. Of under 250,000 distinct CDR3 sequences listed, about a fifth are singletons. The specimen was peripheral blood. The receptor source for this set is a woman in her forties or fifties with Graves' ophthalmopathy.

At least ten counts were recorded for this clonotype. The chain's CDR3 is CASSPLAGAQSEQYF. CDR3 DNA: TGCGCCAGCAGCCCTCTAGCGGGAGCCCAGTCCGAGCAGTACTTC. The rearrangement uses TRBV5-1 and TRBJ2-7, with 10 positions matching TRBD2. This CDR3 region has 15 residues. From germline, CDR1 is SGHRS and CDR2 YFSETQ. Germline trimming cut 4 bases from V and 6 bases from J; bases unmatched to any gene: 10.

This clonotype has a count of ten or more. The chain links TRBV24-1 to TRBJ2-1; the match to TRBD2 covers 12 bases. CDR1 KGHDR and CDR2 SFDVKD come from the germline V gene. V shed 9 bases and J 8 bases; nucleotides not matched to a gene: 10. This CDR3 has 15 residues. CDR3 nucleotides: TGTGCCACCTCCCTAGCGGGAGGGACTGTCCATGAGCAGTTCTTC. This gives the protein CATSLAGGTVHEQFF.

The chain links TRBV12-3 or TRBV12-4 to TRBJ1-1, with no clear D. Trimming removed 3 bases from V and 5 bases from J, with 10 bases in between. The CDR3 loop spans 13 amino acids. The CDR3 nucleotides are TGTGCCAGCAGTTTTGTTGGTGGGACTGAAGCTTTCTTT. Its translation is CASSFVGGTEAFF.

This clonotype was seen ten or more times. This chain uses TRBV20-1 with TRBJ1-5, with TRBD1 as a possible D gene (6 bases). Trimming shortened V by 6 bases and J by 0 bases, and 9 bases separated the two germline ends. Germline-derived CDR1 and CDR2 are DFQATT and SNEGSKA (reference sequence). This CDR3 has 13 amino acids. CDR3 sequence reads: CSAAGASNQPQHF. As DNA, the CDR3 is TGCAGTGCCGCGGGGGCTAGCAATCAGCCCCAGCATTTT.

The chain has TRBV6-1 and TRBJ1-1; tentatively, D is TRBD1 (6 bases). CDR1 and CDR2 (germline): MNHNS, SASEGT. The CDR3 runs 15 residues. V was trimmed by 5 bases and J by 0 bases, leaving 13 bases between them. This CDR3 reads CASSPRGPMNTEAFF. The CDR3 nucleotides read TGTGCCAGCAGTCCCAGGGGACCAATGAACACTGAAGCTTTCTTT.

Ten or more counts support this clonotype. This chain uses TRBV6-5 with TRBJ2-2; D is possibly TRBD1 (5 bases). The V and J ends lost 3 bases and 5 bases respectively, with 16 bases between them. This CDR3 is built from 16 residues. Germline V gives CDR1 MNHEY, CDR2 SVGAGI. The CDR3 loop reads CASSYLSRGGTGELFF. The CDR3 DNA follows: TGTGCCAGCAGTTATCTCAGTAGGGGTGGAACCGGGGAGCTGTTTTTT.

This clonotype was observed many times. The rearrangement joins TRBV6-2 or TRBV6-3 to TRBJ2-2, with D perhaps TRBD2 (5 bases). The V gene's germline CDR1 is MNHEY and CDR2 SVGEGT. The ends were cut back, 3 bases at V and 4 bases at J, with 15 bases in the middle. The CDR3 consists of 16 residues. CDR3 protein: CASSYIGLTVTGELFF. The CDR3, as DNA: TGTGCCAGCAGTTATATCGGACTTACAGTCACCGGGGAGCTGTTTTTT.

The chain joins TRBV30 to TRBJ1-3; D is unclear. CDR3 length equals 14 residues. Deletions cut 3 bases from V and 0 bases from J, with 9 bases between. The germline V gene has CDR1 GTSNPN and CDR2 SVGIG (reference sequence). CDR3 nucleotides: TGTGCCTGGAGCAACTTGTTCTCTGGAAACACCATATATTTT. Translation gives CAWSNLFSGNTIYF.

This clonotype was detected many times. The genes are TRBV24-1 and TRBJ2-5, with 14 bases matching TRBD2. The CDR3 has 17 residues. Trimming cost V 5 bases and J 5 bases; bases outside gene matches: 9. Looked up from germline, CDR1 is KGHDR and CDR2 is SFDVKD. The CDR3 region is CATSGGGLAGDQETQYF. The DNA for the CDR3 is TGTGCCACCAGTGGAGGGGGACTAGCGGGAGATCAGGAGACCCAGTACTTC.

This clonotype occurred many times. As DNA, the CDR3 is TGTGCCAGCAGCCCGGACAGGGAGACCCAGTACTTC. Translated: CASSPDRETQYF. This rearrangement joins TRBV7-8 to TRBJ2-5, with TRBD1 identical over 7 bases. Trimming took 5 bases from V and 5 from J; bases not matched to a gene: 2. Germline CDR1 is SGHVS and CDR2 is FQNEAQ. The CDR3 runs 12 residues.

This clonotype showed up many times. The chain carries TRBV6-1 and TRBJ2-7; perhaps TRBD1 as D (5 bases). From germline, CDR1 is MNHNS and CDR2 SASEGT. Trimming left V 4 bases short and J 7 bases short, with 14 bases between. This CDR3 comprises 13 residues. The CDR3 loop is CASSVSGPLEQYF. The CDR3 DNA is TGTGCCAGCAGTGTTTCAGGGCCCCTGGAGCAGTACTTC.

This clonotype occurred many times. The CDR3 loop is CASSLWGDTPEAFF. The CDR3 coding sequence is TGTGCCAGCAGTTTATGGGGGGATACTCCTGAAGCTTTCTTT. The genes are TRBV28 and TRBJ1-1; D perhaps matches TRBD1 (5 bases). The V end lost 0 bases, the J end lost 6 bases, and 11 bases lay between the germline ends. The CDR3 runs 14 residues. Germline V CDR1 and CDR2: MDHEN, SYDVKM.

The CDR3 is CASSPAQTYRNTIYF. The CDR3, as DNA: TGTGCCAGCAGCCCTGCCCAGACTTACCGAAACACCATATATTTT. This chain links TRBV28 with TRBJ1-3; no firm D call. The V end was cut by 6 bases, the J end by 5 bases, with 17 bases between. Germline CDR1 MDHEN, CDR2 SYDVKM. The CDR3 loop spans 15 amino acids.

This clonotype was seen a single time. The chain is built from TRBV6-1 and TRBJ2-7, with 10 bases lining up with TRBD2. V was pared by 6 bases and J by 1 base, with 3 bases of the junction left unmatched. CDR3 length: 14 amino acids. Germline V gene data show CDR1 as MNHNS and CDR2 as SASEGT. The CDR3, as DNA: TGTGCCAGCAGCGGACTAGCGGTTTCCTACGAGCAGTACTTC. Its translation: CASSGLAVSYEQYF.

This chain links TRBV11-3 with TRBJ1-2; D not resolved. The V gene's germline CDR1 is SGHNT and CDR2 YENEEA. The CDR3 spans 14 residues. Trimming shortened V by 1 base and J by 4 bases, and 10 bases separated the two germline ends. The CDR3 sequence: CASSLVGYGYGYTF. Here the CDR3 DNA reads TGTGCCAGCAGCTTAGTAGGGTATGGCTATGGCTACACCTTC.

This clonotype was found many times. V gene TRBV7-2 combines with J gene TRBJ2-6; the match to TRBD2 covers 8 bases. The V segment lost 3 bases and the J segment 1 base; nucleotides outside the gene matches: 11. The germline V gene encodes CDR1 SGHTA and CDR2 FQGNSA. This CDR3 spans 19 amino acids. CDR3: CASSFRLVQRGSGANVLTF. For the CDR3, the DNA is TGTGCCAGCAGCTTTCGACTAGTTCAGCGGGGGTCTGGGGCCAACGTCCTGACTTTC.

This clonotype was detected many times. The chain links TRBV20-1 to TRBJ2-7; 12 bases map to TRBD2. The germline V gene encodes CDR1 DFQATT and CDR2 SNEGSKA (reference sequence). The trim removed 6 bases at V and 7 bases at J, leaving 7 bases unmatched. This CDR3 is built from 13 residues. The CDR3 nucleotides read TGCAGTGCCAGACTAGCGGGAGAGGGTGAGCAGTACTTC. Its translation is CSARLAGEGEQYF.

This clonotype was recorded at least ten times. V and J are TRBV7-9 and TRBJ2-7; 10 bases are shared with TRBD1. The CDR3 consists of 15 residues. V shed 4 bases and J 4 bases; nucleotides not matched to a gene: 7. Germline V gene lookup returns CDR1 SEHNR and CDR2 FQNEAQ (reference sequence). CDR3 coding DNA: TGTGCCAGCAGCTCCTTGAGGACAGGGGGTTACGAGCAGTACTTC. It is translated as CASSSLRTGGYEQYF.

J is TRBJ1-5 and V is TRBV2, with TRBD1 as a possible D gene (5 bases). The germline gives CDR1 SNHLY, CDR2 FYNNEI. Trimming left V 0 bases short and J 4 bases short, with 10 bases between. The CDR3 consists of 15 residues. The CDR3 sequence: CASSEASTGNQPQHF. The CDR3 nucleotides read TGTGCCAGCAGTGAAGCGAGTACAGGAAATCAGCCCCAGCATTTT.

Many counts were recorded for this clonotype. This chain joins TRBV2 and TRBJ2-7; weak D call: TRBD1 (5 bases). The CDR3 runs 11 residues. Germline V gene sequence: CDR1 SNHLY, CDR2 FYNNEI. Trimming pared 6 bases from V and 6 bases from J, leaving 9 bases between. CDR3 coding DNA: TGTGCCAGCAGACCTACAGGCGAGCAGTACTTC. This translates into CASRPTGEQYF.

V usage is TRBV7-8 and J usage is TRBJ2-4; TRBD1 aligns across 9 bases. Trimming at V came to 5 bases and at J to 1 base, leaving 3 bases not matched to a gene. The CDR3 contains 15 residues. Germline CDR1 reads SGHVS; CDR2 reads FQNEAQ. The CDR3, as DNA: TGTGCCAGCAGCCAGGGGACAGGGGCCAAAAACATTCAGTACTTC. This encodes CASSQGTGAKNIQYF.

At least ten counts were recorded for this clonotype. For the CDR3, the DNA is TGTGCCAGCAGCCCCCAACGAGAGACCCAGTACTTC. Amino acids: CASSPQRETQYF. The rearrangement links TRBV11-2 to TRBJ2-5; D is ambiguous. Germline V lookup: CDR1 SGHAT, CDR2 FQNNGV. The ends were cut back, 5 bases at V and 4 bases at J, with 8 bases in the middle. The length of the CDR3 is 12 residues.

This clonotype occurred many times. V and J are TRBV5-1 and TRBJ2-5; 14 nucleotides match TRBD2. Germline loops: CDR1 SGHRS, CDR2 YFSETQ. The ends lost 3 bases at V and 3 bases at J; junction bases unmatched: 4. This CDR3 has 16 amino acids. CDR3 protein: CASSSGLAGGKETQYF. In nucleotides, the CDR3 is TGCGCCAGCAGCTCTGGACTAGCGGGAGGTAAAGAGACCCAGTACTTC. Full variable domain (outside the CDR3, taken from reference TRBV5-1 and TRBJ2-5): KAGVTQTPRYLIKTRGQQVTLSCSPISGHRSVSWYQQTPGQGLQFLFEYFSETQRNKGNFPGRFSGRQFSNSRSEMNVSTLELGDSALYLCASSSGLAGGKETQYFGPGTRLLVL.

This clonotype came up many times. The rearrangement uses TRBV20-1 and TRBJ1-5, with 10 nucleotides matching TRBD1. The CDR3 has 18 residues. V was clipped by 0 bases and J by 0 bases; unmatched bases: 8. From germline, CDR1 is DFQATT and CDR2 SNEGSKA (reference sequence). This CDR3 reads CSARDRRQGASSNQPQHF. DNA of the CDR3: TGCAGTGCTAGAGATCGGCGACAGGGGGCTAGTAGCAATCAGCCCCAGCATTTT.